This T cell receptor (beta chain) was captured in a study of OX40 agonist ivuxolimab in advanced cancers. Comments on this clone: What it binds is unknown.

Profiling relied on immunoSEQ multiplex PCR, and the TCRdb table lists in-frame clones only, not all of them. The sample holds about 20,000 clones, about 90% seen once. The germline gives CDR1 SGHVS, CDR2 FQNEAQ. With V trimmed by 6 bases and J by 2 bases, 10 bases remained unmatched. The CDR3 loop spans 18 amino acids. The study, taken as a whole, reports: At 0.1 to 3.0 mg/kg and by week 6, clonal expansion occurred in CD4+ and CD8+ blood T cells.

The sample in question was CD4+ or CD8+ T cells sorted from blood, obtained in a trial of the OX40 agonist ivuxolimab. The gene calls are TRBV7-8 and TRBJ2-5; 15 bases align to TRBD2. The receptor was isolated from an adult with an advanced solid tumor such as melanoma, head and neck, liver or kidney cancer. The CDR3 DNA sequence: TGTGCCAGCAGTTCAACCGGACTAGCGGGGGGGCGGCAAGAGACCCAGTACTTC. It yields the protein CASSSTGLAGGRQETQYF. Full variable domain (missing parts from reference TRBV7-8 and TRBJ2-5): GAGVSQSPRYKVAKRGQDVALRCDPISGHVSLFWYQQALGQGPEFLTYFQNEAQLDKSGLPSDRFFAERPEGSVSTLKIQRTQQEDSAVYLCASSSTGLAGGRQETQYFGPGTRLLVL.